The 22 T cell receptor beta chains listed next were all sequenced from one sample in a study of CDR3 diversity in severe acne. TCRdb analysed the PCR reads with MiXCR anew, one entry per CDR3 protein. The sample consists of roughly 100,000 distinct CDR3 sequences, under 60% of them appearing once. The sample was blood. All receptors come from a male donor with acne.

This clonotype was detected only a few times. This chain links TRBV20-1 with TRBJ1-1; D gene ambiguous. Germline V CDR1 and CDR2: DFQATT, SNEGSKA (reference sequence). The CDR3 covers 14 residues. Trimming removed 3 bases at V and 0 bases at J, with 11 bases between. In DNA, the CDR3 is TGCAGTGCTAGTGTAGGTTCTATGAACACTGAAGCTTTCTTT. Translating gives CSASVGSMNTEAFF.

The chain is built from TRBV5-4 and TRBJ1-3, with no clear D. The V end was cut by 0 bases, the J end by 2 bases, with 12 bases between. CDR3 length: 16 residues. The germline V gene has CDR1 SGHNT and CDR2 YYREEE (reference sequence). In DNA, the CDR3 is TGTGCCAGCAGCTTGGGGTCGCCCGTCCCTGGAAACACCATATATTTT. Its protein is CASSLGSPVPGNTIYF. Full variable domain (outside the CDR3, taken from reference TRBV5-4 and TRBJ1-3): ETGVTQSPTHLIKTRGQQVTLRCSSQSGHNTVSWYQQALGQGPQFIFQYYREEENGRGNFPPRFSGLQFPNYSSELNVNALELDDSALYLCASSLGSPVPGNTIYFGEGSWLTVV.

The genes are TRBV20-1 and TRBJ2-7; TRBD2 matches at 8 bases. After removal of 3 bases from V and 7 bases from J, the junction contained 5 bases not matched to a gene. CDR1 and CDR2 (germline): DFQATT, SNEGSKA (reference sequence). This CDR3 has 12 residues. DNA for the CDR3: TGCAGTGCTAGGGGACTAGTCGGTGAGCAGTACTTC. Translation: CSARGLVGEQYF.

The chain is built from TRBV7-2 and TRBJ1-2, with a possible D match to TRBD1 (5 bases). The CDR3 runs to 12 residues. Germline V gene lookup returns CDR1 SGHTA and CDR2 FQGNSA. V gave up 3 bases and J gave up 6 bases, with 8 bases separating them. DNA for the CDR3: TGTGCCAGCAGCTTGGGGGGGAATGGCTACACCTTC. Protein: CASSLGGNGYTF.

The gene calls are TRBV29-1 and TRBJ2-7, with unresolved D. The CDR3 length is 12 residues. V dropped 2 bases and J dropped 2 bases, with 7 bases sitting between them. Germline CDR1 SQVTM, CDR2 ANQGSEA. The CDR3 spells CSVELGAYEQYF. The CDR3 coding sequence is TGCAGCGTTGAATTAGGCGCCTACGAGCAGTACTTC.

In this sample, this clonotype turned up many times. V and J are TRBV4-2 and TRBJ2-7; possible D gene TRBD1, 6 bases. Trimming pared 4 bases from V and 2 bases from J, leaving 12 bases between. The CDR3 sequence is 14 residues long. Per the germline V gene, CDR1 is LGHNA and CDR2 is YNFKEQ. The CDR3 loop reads CASSRSDRAYEQYF. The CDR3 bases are TGTGCCAGCAGCCGGTCGGACAGAGCCTACGAGCAGTACTTC.

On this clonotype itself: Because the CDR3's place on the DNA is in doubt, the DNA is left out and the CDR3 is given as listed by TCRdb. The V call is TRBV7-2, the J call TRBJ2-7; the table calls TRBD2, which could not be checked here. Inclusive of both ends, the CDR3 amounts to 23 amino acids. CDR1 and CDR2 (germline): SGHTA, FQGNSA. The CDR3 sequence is CASSFYICSAREASGRAGYEQYF.

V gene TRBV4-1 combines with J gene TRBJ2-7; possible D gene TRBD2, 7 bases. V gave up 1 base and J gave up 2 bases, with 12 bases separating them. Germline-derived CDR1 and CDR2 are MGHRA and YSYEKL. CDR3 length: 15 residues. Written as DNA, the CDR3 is TGCGCCAGCAGCCAAGGGACTAGGGGGGCCTACGAGCAGTACTTC. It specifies CASSQGTRGAYEQYF.

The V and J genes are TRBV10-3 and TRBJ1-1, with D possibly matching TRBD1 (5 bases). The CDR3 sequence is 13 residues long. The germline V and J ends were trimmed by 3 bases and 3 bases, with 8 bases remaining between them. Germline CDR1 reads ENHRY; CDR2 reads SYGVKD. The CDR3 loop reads CAISDGGDTEAFF. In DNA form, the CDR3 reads TGTGCCATCAGTGACGGGGGGGACACTGAAGCTTTCTTT.

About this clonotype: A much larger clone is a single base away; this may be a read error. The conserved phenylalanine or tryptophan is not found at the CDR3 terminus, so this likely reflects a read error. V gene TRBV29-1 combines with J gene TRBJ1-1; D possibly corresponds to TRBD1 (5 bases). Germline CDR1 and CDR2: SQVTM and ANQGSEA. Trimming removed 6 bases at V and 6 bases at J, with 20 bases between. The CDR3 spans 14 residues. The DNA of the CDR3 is TGCAGCGTGTTCAATTACGGCAGGGTCTCTGAAGCTTTCATT. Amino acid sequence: CSVFNYGRVSEAFI.

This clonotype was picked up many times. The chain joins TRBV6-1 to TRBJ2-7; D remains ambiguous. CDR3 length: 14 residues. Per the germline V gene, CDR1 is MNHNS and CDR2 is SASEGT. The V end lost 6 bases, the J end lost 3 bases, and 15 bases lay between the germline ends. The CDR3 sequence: CASRVDGSDYEQYV. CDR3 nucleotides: TGTGCCAGCAGGGTCGACGGGTCCGACTACGAGCAGTACGTC.

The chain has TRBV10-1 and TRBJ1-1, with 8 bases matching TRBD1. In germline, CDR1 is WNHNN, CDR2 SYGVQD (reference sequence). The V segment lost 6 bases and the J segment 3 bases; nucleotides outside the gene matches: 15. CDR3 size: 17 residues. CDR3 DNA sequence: TGCGCCAGCAGCCAAGAAAATAGCAGGGGGCGGGACACTGAAGCTTTCTTT. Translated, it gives CASSQENSRGRDTEAFF.

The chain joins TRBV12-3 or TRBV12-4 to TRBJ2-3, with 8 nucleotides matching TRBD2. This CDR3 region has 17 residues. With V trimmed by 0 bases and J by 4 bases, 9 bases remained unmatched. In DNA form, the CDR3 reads TGTGCCAGCAGTTTAGCCGCGAGCGGGAGAATCTCAGATACGCAGTATTTT. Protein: CASSLAASGRISDTQYF.

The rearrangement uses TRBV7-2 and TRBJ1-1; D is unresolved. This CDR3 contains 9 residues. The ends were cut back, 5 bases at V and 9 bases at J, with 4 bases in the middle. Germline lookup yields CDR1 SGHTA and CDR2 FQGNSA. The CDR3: CASSPQAFF. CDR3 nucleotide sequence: TGTGCCAGCAGCCCCCAAGCTTTCTTT. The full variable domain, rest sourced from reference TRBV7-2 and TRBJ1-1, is GAGVSQSPSNKVTEKGKDVELRCDPISGHTALYWYRQSLGQGLEFLIYFQGNSAPDKSGLPSDRFSAERTGGSVSTLTIQRTQQEDSAVYLCASSPQAFFGQGTRLTVV.

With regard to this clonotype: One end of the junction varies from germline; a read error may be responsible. CDR3 region: CARSLTGFDEQSF. CDR3 nucleotides: TGTGCCAGGAGCTTAACAGGGTTCGATGAGCAGTCCTTC. V gene TRBV7-2 combines with J gene TRBJ2-1, with D possibly matching TRBD1 (6 bases). CDR3 length equals 13 residues. Germline CDR1 reads SGHTA; CDR2 reads FQGNSA.

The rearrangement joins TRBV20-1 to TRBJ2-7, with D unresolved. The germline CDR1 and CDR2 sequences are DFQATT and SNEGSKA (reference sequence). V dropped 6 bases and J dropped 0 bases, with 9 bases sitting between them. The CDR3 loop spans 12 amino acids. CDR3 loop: CSAGTGSYEQYF. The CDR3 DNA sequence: TGCAGTGCAGGCACTGGCTCCTACGAGCAGTACTTC.

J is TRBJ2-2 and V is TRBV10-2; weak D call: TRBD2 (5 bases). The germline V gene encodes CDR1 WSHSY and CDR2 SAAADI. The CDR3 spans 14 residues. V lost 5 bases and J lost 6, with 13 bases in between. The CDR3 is CASSYSDGAGELFF. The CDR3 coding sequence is TGCGCCAGCAGTTACTCGGACGGGGCCGGGGAGCTGTTTTTT.

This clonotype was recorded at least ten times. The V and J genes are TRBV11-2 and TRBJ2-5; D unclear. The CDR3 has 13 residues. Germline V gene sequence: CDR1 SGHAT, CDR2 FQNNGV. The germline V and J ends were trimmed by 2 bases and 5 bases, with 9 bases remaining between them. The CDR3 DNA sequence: TGTGCCAGCAGCTTACGGACGCAGGAGACCCAGTACTTC. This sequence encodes CASSLRTQETQYF.

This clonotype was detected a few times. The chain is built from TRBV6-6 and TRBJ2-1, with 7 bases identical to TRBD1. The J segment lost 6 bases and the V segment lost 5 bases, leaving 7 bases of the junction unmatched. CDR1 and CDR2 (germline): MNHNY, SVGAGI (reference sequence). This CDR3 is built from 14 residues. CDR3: CASSRQGPFNEQFF. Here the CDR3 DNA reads TGTGCCAGCAGTCGACAGGGTCCGTTCAATGAGCAGTTCTTC.

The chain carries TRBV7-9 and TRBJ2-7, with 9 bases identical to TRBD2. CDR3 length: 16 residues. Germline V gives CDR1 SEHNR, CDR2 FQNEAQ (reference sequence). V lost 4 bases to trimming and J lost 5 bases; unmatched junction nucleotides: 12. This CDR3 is CASSSWTSDSPDEQYF. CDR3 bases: TGTGCCAGCAGCTCCTGGACTAGCGATTCCCCTGACGAGCAGTACTTC.

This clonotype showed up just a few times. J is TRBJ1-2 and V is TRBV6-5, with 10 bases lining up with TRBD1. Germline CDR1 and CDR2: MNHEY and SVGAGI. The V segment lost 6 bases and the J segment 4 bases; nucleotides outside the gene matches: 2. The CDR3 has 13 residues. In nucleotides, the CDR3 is TGTGCCAGCAGGAGGACAGGGGGCTATGGCTACACCTTC. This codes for CASRRTGGYGYTF.

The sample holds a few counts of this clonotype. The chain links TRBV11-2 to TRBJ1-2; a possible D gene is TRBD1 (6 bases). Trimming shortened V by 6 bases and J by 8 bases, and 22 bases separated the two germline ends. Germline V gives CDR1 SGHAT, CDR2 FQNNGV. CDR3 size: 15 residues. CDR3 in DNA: TGTGCCAGCAGTTACTCGATACAAGCAGGGGAAGGCTACACCTTC. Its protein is CASSYSIQAGEGYTF. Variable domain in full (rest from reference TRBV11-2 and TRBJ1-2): EAGVAQSPRYKIIEKRQSVAFWCNPISGHATLYWYQQILGQGPKLLIQFQNNGVVDDSQLPKDRFSAERLKGVDSTLKIQPAKLEDSAVYLCASSYSIQAGEGYTFGSGTRLTVV.